This TCR beta chain is from a study of CD8 T cells in ankylosing spondylitis. Findings and limits, study-wide: Seemingly distinctive of ankylosing spondylitis blood was a TCR beta motif formed by eight highly homologous variants. Disease-linked clones displayed a CD8+ phenotype and appeared relatively rarely in peripheral blood.

The CDR3 length is 14 residues. The ends were cut back, 4 bases at V and 5 bases at J, with 15 bases in the middle. CDR1 MNHEY and CDR2 SMNVEV come from the germline V gene (reference sequence). This clonotype was recorded at least ten times. Its target is not known. TCRdb ran MiXCR on the 5' RACE reads and lists one entry per CDR3 protein. The repertoire includes 250,000 to 400,000 distinct CDR3 sequences, 11% of them detected once, and 9.1% sits in the top ten. This chain joins TRBV27 and TRBJ2-7, with D unresolved. The clonotype originates from a female donor with ankylosing spondylitis or in good health (not recorded which). Sequenced material: blood, either unsorted or a sorted T cell fraction (not recorded which). CDR3 in amino acids: CASSSVNPRDEQYF. The CDR3, as DNA: TGTGCCAGCAGTTCCGTCAACCCCCGGGACGAGCAGTACTTC.